Included here is one T cell receptor beta chain sequence, with context. This clonotype has more than one count but fewer than ten. Its antigen remains undetermined. The record has no base qualities; no much larger clone is one base away. After removal of 2 bases from V and 0 bases from J, the junction retains 2 bases not matched to a gene. The CDR3 has 14 amino acids, counting the end cysteine and phenylalanine. The retained sequence is limited to the CDR3, 42 bases, with the frame set at the first base. CDR1 and CDR2, per the germline V gene (reference sequence), are DFQATT and SNEGSKA. Synthesis of TCR cDNA relied on 5'RACE template switching, a step that introduced a universal primer site along with unique molecular identifiers. cDNA synthesis was primed from both the TCR alpha and TCR beta constant segments. Library amplification used two PCR steps, and the second PCR step added sample barcodes and sequencing adapters. Sequencing of the libraries was done on either Illumina HiSeq 2500 (2x100 bp) or NovaSeq (2x150 bp). Per the original workflow: Demultiplexing of reads and collapsing into UMI consensus sequences were performed with MIGEC, and V(D)J alignment was carried out with MiXCR. Vaccine-responding clonotypes were identified with edgeR using replicate PBMC samples, with FDR below 0.01 and a log2 fold change above 5 up to day 15 being required. Each bulk clonotype was labeled CD4 or CD8 based on which sequenced repertoire, CD4 or CD8, contained the clonotype at higher abundance. The public reads were quality trimmed at Q25 with fastp and then assembled into clones with MiXCR by TCRdb, keeping productive beta chains. Rows merge per CDR3 protein into single entries with the most common DNA and genes. These V and J calls derive from TCRdb rather than the authors' analysis. The sample table holds 200,000 to 250,000 distinct CDR3 sequences, of which 6.9% were seen once. The ten largest clones represent around 0.9% of the sample.

The treatment or condition label for this specimen denotes: live attenuated yellow fever vaccine strain. PBMCs were isolated from peripheral blood using a standard Ficoll-Paque protocol. Dynabeads CD4 and CD8 positive selection kits were used to isolate the CD4 and CD8 T-cell fractions. TriZol was used to extract RNA from bulk PBMCs, CD4 and CD8 fractions, and dextramer-positive and dextramer-negative fractions. This specimen comes from a study of T cells after yellow fever vaccination (dated by TCRdb to the late 2010s). Notes on the research overall: The SMART-Seq v4 Ultra Low Input RNA kit was used to prepare libraries from fractions with low cell numbers. Two healthy male donors, one aged 18 to 30 and one aged 30 to 40 years, were included in the cohort. Blood was collected at multiple timepoints before and after primary and secondary immunization, and bulk PBMC replicates and cell subsets were isolated. To track T-cell clones before and after primary and booster YFV17D yellow fever vaccination, bulk TCR alpha and beta repertoires were sequenced longitudinally. Beyond this particular receptor, the publication reports: Most clones expanded after primary vaccination (approximately 97% of CD4 and around 88% of CD8) were re-detected after the booster, suggesting that broad memory maintenance occurred. Only a couple of donors were included in the study, so the extent to which the findings can be generalized is limited. Computational filtering was needed because FACS-sorted repertoires could contain abundant contaminating clonotypes from the bulk population. A small share of clonotypes was detected in both CD4 and CD8 compartments, with the overlap likely arising from convergent recombination. Compared with the primary T-cell response, the secondary T-cell response was weaker but faster, peaking on day 5 rather than day 15.

The receptor was isolated from a young man who received the YFV17D yellow fever vaccine. This receptor chain uses TRBV20-1 and TRBJ2-7, with 9 central nucleotides matching TRBD2. The sequences come from CD4+ T cells sorted from PBMCs, collected 15 days after the yellow fever booster vaccination. Here is the DNA: TGCAGTGCTAGACTAGCGGGGAGCTCCTACGAGCAGTACTTC. Translated, it gives CSARLAGSSYEQYF.